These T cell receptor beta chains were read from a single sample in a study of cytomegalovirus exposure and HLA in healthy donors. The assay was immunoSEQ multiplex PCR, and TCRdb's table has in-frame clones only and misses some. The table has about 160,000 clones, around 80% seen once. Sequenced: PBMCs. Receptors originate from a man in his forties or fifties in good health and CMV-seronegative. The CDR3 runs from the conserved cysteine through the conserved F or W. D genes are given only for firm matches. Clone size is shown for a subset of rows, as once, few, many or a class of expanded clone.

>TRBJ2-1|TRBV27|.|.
TGTGCCAGCAGTTTAGCCCCAACAGTCTACAATGAGCAGTTCTTC
CASSLAPTVYNEQFF
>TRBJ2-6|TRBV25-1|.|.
TGTGCCAGCAGTGAAGGGGGGAGCTATGGGGCCAACGTCCTGACTTTC
CASSEGGSYGANVLTF
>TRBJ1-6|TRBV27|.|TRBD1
TGTGCCAGCAGTTTCCGGAAGGACGACAGGGTTTATAATTCACCCCTCCACTTT
CASSFRKDDRVYNSPLHF
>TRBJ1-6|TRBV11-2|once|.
TGTGCCAGCAGCTTTGTGACAGGTCATTCACCCCTCCACTTT
CASSFVTGHSPLHF
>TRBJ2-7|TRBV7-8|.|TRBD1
TGTGCCAGCAGCTTACAGGGACAGGGTTACGAGCAGTACTTC
CASSLQGQGYEQYF
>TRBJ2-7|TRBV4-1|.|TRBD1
TGCGCCAGCAGCCAATGGGCAGGGGGTTCCTACGAGCAGTACTTC
CASSQWAGGSYEQYF
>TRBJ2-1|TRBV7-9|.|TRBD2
TGTGCCAGCAGCTTTCAAGCGGGGGGCGGCAATGAGCAGTTCTTC
CASSFQAGGGNEQFF
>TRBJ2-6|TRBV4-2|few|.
TGTGCCAGCAGCCCCATGGACAGACTAAACGTCCTGACTTTC
CASSPMDRLNVLTF
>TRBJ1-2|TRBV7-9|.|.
TGTGCCAGCAGCGGAGGCTATGGCTACACCTTC
CASSGGYGYTF
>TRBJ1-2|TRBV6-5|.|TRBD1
TGTGCCAGCAGTACTCCAGGGGGTGTCTATGGCTACACCTTC
CASSTPGGVYGYTF
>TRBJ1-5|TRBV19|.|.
TGTGCCAGTAGTATAGTGGGGCGCGGTCAGCCCCAGCATTTT
CASSIVGRGQPQHF
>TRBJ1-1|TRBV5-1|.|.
TGCGCCAGCAGCCCGACAGTCATGAACACTGAAGCTTTCTTT
CASSPTVMNTEAFF
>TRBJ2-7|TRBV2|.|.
TGTGCCAGCAGTGCAACAGCAAACTCCTACGAGCAGTACTTC
CASSATANSYEQYF
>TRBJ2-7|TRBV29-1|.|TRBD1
TGCAGCGTTGACGGACAGGGTACCTACGAGCAGTACTTC
CSVDGQGTYEQYF
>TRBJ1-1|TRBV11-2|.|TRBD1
TGTGCCAGCAGCTTAGAGGGACAGGGAACTGAAGCTTTCTTT
CASSLEGQGTEAFF
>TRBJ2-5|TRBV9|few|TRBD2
TGTGCCAGCAGCCCTCGGACTAGCGTCGAGACCCAGTACTTC
CASSPRTSVETQYF
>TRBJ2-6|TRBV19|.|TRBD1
TGTGCCAGCCGGGACAGGGGCTCTGGGGCCAACGTCCTGACTTTC
CASRDRGSGANVLTF
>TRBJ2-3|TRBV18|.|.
TGTGCCAGCTCACCACTCCGGGATACGCAGTATTTT
CASSPLRDTQYF
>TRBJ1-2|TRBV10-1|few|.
TGCGCCAGCAGTGAGTCGAAGGGAGACTATGGCTACACCTTC
CASSESKGDYGYTF
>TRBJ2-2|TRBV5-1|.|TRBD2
TGCGCCAGCAGCTCCCCGCCGAGCGGGGGGGCCGTCGGGGAGCTGTTTTTT
CASSSPPSGGAVGELFF
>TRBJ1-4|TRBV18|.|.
TGTGCCAGCTCACCACAGGACAGCGTGGGTTCAACTAATGAAAAACTGTTTTTT
CASSPQDSVGSTNEKLFF
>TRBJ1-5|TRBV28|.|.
TGTGCCAGCAGTTATCCCGGGGTCGGGAATCAGCCCCAGCATTTT
CASSYPGVGNQPQHF
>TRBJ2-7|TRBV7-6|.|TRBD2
TGTGCCAGCAGCTCTGGACTAGCGGGGGGGCTCCCCTACGAGCAGTACTTC
CASSSGLAGGLPYEQYF
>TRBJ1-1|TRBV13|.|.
TGTGCCAGCAGCTTAGAAGGGGGGGGCACTGAAGCTTTCTTT
CASSLEGGGTEAFF
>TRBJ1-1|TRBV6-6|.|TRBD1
TGTGCCAGCCGAGGGGGCGGGACTTTGAACACTGAAGCTTTCTTT
CASRGGGTLNTEAFF
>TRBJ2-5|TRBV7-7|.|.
TGTGCTAGCAGCTTATTTCTCGGACAGCAAGAGACCCAGTACTTC
CASSLFLGQQETQYF
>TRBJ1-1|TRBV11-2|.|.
TGTGCCAGCAGCTTAGGGAGGAGGAACACTGAAGCTTTCTTT
CASSLGRRNTEAFF
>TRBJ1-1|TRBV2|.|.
TGTGCCAGCCACGGGACTACAAACATGAACACTGAAGCTTTCTTT
CASHGTTNMNTEAFF
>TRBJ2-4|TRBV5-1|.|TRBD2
TGCGCCAGCAGCTTGAGTGGCGGGGGGGGGAACATTCAGTACTTC
CASSLSGGGGNIQYF
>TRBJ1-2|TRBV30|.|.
TGTGCCTGGAAAGGGGGCTATGGCTACACCTTC
CAWKGGYGYTF
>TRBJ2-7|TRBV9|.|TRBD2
TGTGCCAGCAGTCAGCGGGGGGGCTCCTACGAGCAGTACTTC
CASSQRGGSYEQYF
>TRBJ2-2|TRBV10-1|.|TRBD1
TGCGCCAGCCAACCTGACAGGGACACCGGGGAGCTGTTTTTT
CASQPDRDTGELFF
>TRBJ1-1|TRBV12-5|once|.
TGTGCTAGTGGAGACGACGGACACACAAACACTGAAGCTTTCTTT
CASGDDGHTNTEAFF
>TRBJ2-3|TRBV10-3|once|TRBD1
TGTGCCATCAGTGGGGAACAGGGGGCTTCAGTGGCAGATACGCAGTATTTT
CAISGEQGASVADTQYF
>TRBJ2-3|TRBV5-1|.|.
TGCGCCAGCAGCTTGGAAGGGAGGGGGTTGAGGGATACGCAGTATTTT
CASSLEGRGLRDTQYF
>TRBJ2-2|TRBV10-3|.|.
TGTGCCATCAGCCCGGGGAGGGAGCTGTTTTTT
CAISPGRELFF